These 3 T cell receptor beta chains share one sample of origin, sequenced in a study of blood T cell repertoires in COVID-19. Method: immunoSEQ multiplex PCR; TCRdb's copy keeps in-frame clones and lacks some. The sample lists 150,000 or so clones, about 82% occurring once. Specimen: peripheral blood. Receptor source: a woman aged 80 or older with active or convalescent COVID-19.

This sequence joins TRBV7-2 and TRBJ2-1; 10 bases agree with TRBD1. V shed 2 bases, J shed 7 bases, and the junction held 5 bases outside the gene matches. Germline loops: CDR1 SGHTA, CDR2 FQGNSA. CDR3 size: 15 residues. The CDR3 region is CASSLPRTGGNEQFF. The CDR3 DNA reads TGTGCCAGCAGCTTACCCCGGACAGGGGGAAATGAGCAGTTCTTC.

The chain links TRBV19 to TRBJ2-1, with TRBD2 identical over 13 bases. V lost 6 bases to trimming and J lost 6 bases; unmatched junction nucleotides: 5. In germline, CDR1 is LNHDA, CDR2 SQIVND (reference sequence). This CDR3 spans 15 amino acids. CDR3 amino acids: CASRPGLAGTNEQFF. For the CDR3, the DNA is TGTGCCAGTAGACCGGGACTAGCGGGGACCAATGAGCAGTTCTTC.

CDR3: CSVEETTPGDGYTF. The CDR3, as DNA: TGCAGCGTTGAAGAGACAACGCCGGGGGATGGCTACACCTTC. The chain employs TRBV29-1 and TRBJ1-2; a weak D match, TRBD1 (5 bases). The CDR3 spans 14 residues. Germline V gene sequence: CDR1 SQVTM, CDR2 ANQGSEA. V was pared by 0 bases and J by 6 bases, with 14 bases between.